This TCR beta chain was captured by sequencing in a study of T cells in Graves' hyperthyroidism and ophthalmopathy. This clonotype was observed at least ten times. Researchers took RNA transcripts and amplified the TCR beta CDR3 regions from them. TCR CDR3 underwent first-round RT-PCR with the HTBI primer set. TCRdb reanalysed the multiplex PCR reads using MiXCR and keeps one entry per CDR3 protein. The repertoire holds roughly 700,000 distinct CDR3 sequences, 15% to 20% seen once, with 15% in the top ten. Trimming left V 4 bases short and J 4 bases short, with 16 bases between. Germline assignment: CDR1 SNHLY and CDR2 FYNNEI. The CDR3 loop spans 15 amino acids.

This receptor was obtained from a man over 45 with Graves' hyperthyroidism. This sequence joins TRBV2 and TRBJ2-5; D may be TRBD2 (6 bases). The sample taken for sequencing was blood. CDR3 bases: TGTGCCAGCAGTGTGGAGGGTGGGGCTCGAGAGACCCAGTACTTC. Its translation: CASSVEGGARETQYF.